Listed below are T cell receptor beta chains from one sample, sequenced in a study of blood T cell repertoires in COVID-19. Profiling relied on immunoSEQ multiplex PCR, and the TCRdb table lists in-frame clones only, not all of them. In the table there are 97,000 or so clones, about 91% of which are singletons. The sequenced sample consisted of peripheral blood. Every receptor here comes from a man younger than 35 with acute or convalescent COVID-19. CDR3s include the opening cysteine and the closing phenylalanine or tryptophan. D genes are given only for firm matches. The listing skips clone size in some rows; elsewhere it reads once, few, many or a size class.

d_call: NA
clone_size: NA
j_call: TRBJ2-2
v_call: TRBV24-1
cdr3_aa: CATSDLRGPGELFF
cdr3_nt: TGTGCCACCAGTGACCTGCGGGGCCCCGGGGAGCTGTTTTTT

d_call: NA
clone_size: NA
j_call: TRBJ1-1
v_call: TRBV18
cdr3_aa: CASSPPNRAEDTEAFF
cdr3_nt: TGTGCCAGCTCACCACCGAACAGGGCGGAGGACACTGAAGCTTTCTTT

d_call: TRBD1
clone_size: NA
j_call: TRBJ1-2
v_call: TRBV5-1
cdr3_aa: CASSPATGYGYTF
cdr3_nt: TGCGCCAGCAGCCCGGCGACAGGGTACGGCTACACCTTC

d_call: NA
clone_size: NA
j_call: TRBJ2-7
v_call: TRBV6-5
cdr3_aa: CASSYGQTYEQYF
cdr3_nt: TGTGCCAGCAGTTACGGACAGACTTACGAGCAGTACTTC

d_call: NA
clone_size: NA
j_call: TRBJ2-2
v_call: TRBV6-5
cdr3_aa: CASSYSTFTGTGELFF
cdr3_nt: TGTGCCAGCAGTTACTCGACCTTTACAGGGACCGGGGAGCTGTTTTTT

d_call: NA
clone_size: NA
j_call: TRBJ1-5
v_call: TRBV19
cdr3_aa: CASSITGHNQPQHF
cdr3_nt: TGTGCCAGTAGTATAACAGGGCACAATCAGCCCCAGCATTTT

d_call: NA
clone_size: NA
j_call: TRBJ2-7
v_call: TRBV11-3
cdr3_aa: CASSPTGNSYEQYF
cdr3_nt: TGTGCCAGCAGCCCTACAGGGAACAGCTACGAGCAGTACTTC

d_call: TRBD1
clone_size: NA
j_call: TRBJ1-1
v_call: TRBV2
cdr3_aa: CASREGQVGPEAFF
cdr3_nt: TGTGCCAGCAGAGAAGGACAGGTGGGCCCTGAAGCTTTCTTT

d_call: TRBD1
clone_size: NA
j_call: TRBJ1-5
v_call: TRBV15
cdr3_aa: CATSGTGGNQPQHF
cdr3_nt: TGTGCCACCAGCGGGACAGGGGGCAATCAGCCCCAGCATTTT

d_call: NA
clone_size: NA
j_call: TRBJ1-6
v_call: TRBV5-1
cdr3_aa: CASSLFTGSDSPLHF
cdr3_nt: TGCGCCAGCAGCTTGTTTACAGGGTCGGATTCACCCCTCCACTTT

d_call: NA
clone_size: NA
j_call: TRBJ1-3
v_call: TRBV7-9
cdr3_aa: CASTAVGEFGNTIYF
cdr3_nt: TGTGCCAGCACCGCTGTAGGGGAATTTGGAAACACCATATATTTT

d_call: NA
clone_size: NA
j_call: TRBJ2-7
v_call: TRBV11-2
cdr3_aa: CASSLTGHPYEQYF
cdr3_nt: TGTGCCAGCAGCTTAACAGGGCACCCCTACGAGCAGTACTTC

d_call: NA
clone_size: once
j_call: TRBJ1-1
v_call: TRBV20-1
cdr3_aa: CSARPGAEAFF
cdr3_nt: TGCAGTGCTCGCCCAGGGGCTGAAGCTTTCTTT

d_call: TRBD1
clone_size: once
j_call: TRBJ1-4
v_call: TRBV5-6
cdr3_aa: CASSLGQPNEKLFF
cdr3_nt: TGTGCCAGCAGCCTGGGACAGCCAAATGAAAAACTGTTTTTT

d_call: TRBD1
clone_size: once
j_call: TRBJ1-6
v_call: TRBV27
cdr3_aa: CASRFGTGDSPLHF
cdr3_nt: TGTGCCAGCAGATTCGGGACAGGGGACTCACCCCTCCACTTT

d_call: TRBD1
clone_size: NA
j_call: TRBJ1-6
v_call: TRBV19
cdr3_aa: CASSWDRGNSPLHF
cdr3_nt: TGTGCCAGTAGTTGGGACAGGGGTAATTCACCCCTCCACTTT

d_call: NA
clone_size: NA
j_call: TRBJ2-7
v_call: TRBV5-1
cdr3_aa: CASSSEYRKQYF
cdr3_nt: TGCGCCAGCAGCTCTGAGTACAGGAAGCAGTACTTC

d_call: TRBD1
clone_size: NA
j_call: TRBJ1-2
v_call: TRBV19
cdr3_aa: CASSRDRGIYGYTF
cdr3_nt: TGTGCCAGTAGTCGCGACAGGGGAATATATGGCTACACCTTC

d_call: TRBD1
clone_size: NA
j_call: TRBJ2-5
v_call: TRBV24-1
cdr3_aa: CATSDMGQQETQYF
cdr3_nt: TGTGCCACCAGTGACATGGGACAGCAAGAGACCCAGTACTTC